This entry is about one TCR beta chain. The source of the sample is a study of blood T cell repertoires in COVID-19. Libraries were prepared by immunoSEQ multiplex PCR; TCRdb keeps only in-frame clonotypes and omits some of them. Seen here are 250,000 to 400,000 clones, roughly nine tenths observed once, and the top ten hold approximately 2.9%. V gave up 3 bases and J gave up 6 bases, with 15 bases separating them. The CDR3 contains 13 residues. Germline values: CDR1 DFQATT, CDR2 SNEGSKA (reference sequence). V usage is TRBV20-1 and J usage is TRBJ2-7; the D gene is possibly TRBD1 (6 bases). The sequenced sample was peripheral blood. The TCR sequence derives from a woman between 25 and 40 years old with COVID-19, enrolled during active disease. CDR3 sequence: CSASSQGRLEQYF. For the CDR3, the DNA is TGCAGTGCTAGTTCACAGGGCCGGCTCGAGCAGTACTTC.